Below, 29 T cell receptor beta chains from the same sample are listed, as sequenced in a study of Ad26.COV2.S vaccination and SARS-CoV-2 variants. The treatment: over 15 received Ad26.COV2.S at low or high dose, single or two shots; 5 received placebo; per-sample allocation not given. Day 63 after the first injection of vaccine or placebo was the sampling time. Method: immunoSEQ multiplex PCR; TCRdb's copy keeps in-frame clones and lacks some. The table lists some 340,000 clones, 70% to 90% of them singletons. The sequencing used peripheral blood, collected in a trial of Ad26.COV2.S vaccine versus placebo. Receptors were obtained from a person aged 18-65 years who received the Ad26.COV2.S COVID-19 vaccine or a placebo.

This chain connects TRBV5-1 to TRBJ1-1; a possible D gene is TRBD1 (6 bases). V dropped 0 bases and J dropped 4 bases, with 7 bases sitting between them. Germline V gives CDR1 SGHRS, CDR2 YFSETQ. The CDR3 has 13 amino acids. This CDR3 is CASSLVRGTEAFF. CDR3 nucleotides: TGCGCCAGCAGCTTGGTCAGGGGCACTGAAGCTTTCTTT.

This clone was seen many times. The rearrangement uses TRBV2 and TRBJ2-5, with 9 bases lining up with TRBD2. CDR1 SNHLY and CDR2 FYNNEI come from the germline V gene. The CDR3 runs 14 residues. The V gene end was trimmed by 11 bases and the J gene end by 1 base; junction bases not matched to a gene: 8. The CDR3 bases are TGTGCCTCCCAAGGGGGACTAGCCCAAGAGACCCAGTACTTC. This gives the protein CASQGGLAQETQYF.

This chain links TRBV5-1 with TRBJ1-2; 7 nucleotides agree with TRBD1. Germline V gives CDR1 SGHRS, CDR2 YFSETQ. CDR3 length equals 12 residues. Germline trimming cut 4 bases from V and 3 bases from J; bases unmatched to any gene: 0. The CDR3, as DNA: TGCGCCAGCAGCGACAGGGACTATGGCTACACCTTC. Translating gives CASSDRDYGYTF.

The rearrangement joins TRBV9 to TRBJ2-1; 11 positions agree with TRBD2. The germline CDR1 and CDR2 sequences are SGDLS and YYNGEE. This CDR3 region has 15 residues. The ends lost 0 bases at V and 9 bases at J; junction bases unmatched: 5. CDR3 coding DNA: TGTGCCAGCAGCGTAGATAGCGGGGGGGTGAGTGAGCAGTTCTTC. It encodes CASSVDSGGVSEQFF.

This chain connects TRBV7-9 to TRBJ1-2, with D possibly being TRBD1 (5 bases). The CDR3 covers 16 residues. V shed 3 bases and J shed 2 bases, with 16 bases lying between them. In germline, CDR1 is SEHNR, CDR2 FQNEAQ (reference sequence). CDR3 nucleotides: TGTGCCAGCAGCTTTGGGGGGGTCACTTTCAACTATGGCTACACCTTC. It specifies CASSFGGVTFNYGYTF.

CDR3 nucleotide sequence: TGCGCCAGCAGCTTGGGGGGGACAGCCCCAACCTACGAGCAGTACTTC. Translating gives CASSLGGTAPTYEQYF. The genes are TRBV5-1 and TRBJ2-7; 7 nucleotides line up with TRBD1. Germline assignment: CDR1 SGHRS and CDR2 YFSETQ. Trimming at V came to 0 bases and at J to 2 bases, leaving 8 bases not matched to a gene. This CDR3 is 16 amino acids long.

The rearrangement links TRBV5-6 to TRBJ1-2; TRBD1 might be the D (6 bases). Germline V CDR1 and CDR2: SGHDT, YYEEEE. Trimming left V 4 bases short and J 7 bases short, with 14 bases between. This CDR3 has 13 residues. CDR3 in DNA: TGTGCCAGCAGCCCCGACAGGAGAGCTGGCTACACCTTC. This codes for CASSPDRRAGYTF.

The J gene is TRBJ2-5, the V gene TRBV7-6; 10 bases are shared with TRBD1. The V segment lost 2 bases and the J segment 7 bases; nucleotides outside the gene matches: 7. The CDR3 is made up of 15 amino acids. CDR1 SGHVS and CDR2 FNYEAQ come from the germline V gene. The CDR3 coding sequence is TGTGCCAGCAGCTTATTGGGGACAGGGGACGGGACCCAGTACTTC. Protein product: CASSLLGTGDGTQYF.

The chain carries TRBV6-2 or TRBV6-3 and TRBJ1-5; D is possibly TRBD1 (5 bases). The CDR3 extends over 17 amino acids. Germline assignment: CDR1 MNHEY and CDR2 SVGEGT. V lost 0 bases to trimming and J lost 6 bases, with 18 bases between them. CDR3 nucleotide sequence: TGTGCCAGCAGTTACTCGAGAGTGGGGCAGGCCGGTCAGCCCCAGCATTTT. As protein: CASSYSRVGQAGQPQHF.

For the CDR3, the DNA is TGTGCCATCAGTGATTCCGGGACGGAGAGCTCCTACGAGCAGTACTTC. It is translated as CAISDSGTESSYEQYF. This chain uses TRBV10-3 with TRBJ2-7; D tentatively fits TRBD1 or TRBD2 (5 bases each). V shed 3 bases and J shed 0 bases, with 15 bases lying between them. The CDR3 covers 16 residues. Germline V gene data show CDR1 as ENHRY and CDR2 as SYGVKD.

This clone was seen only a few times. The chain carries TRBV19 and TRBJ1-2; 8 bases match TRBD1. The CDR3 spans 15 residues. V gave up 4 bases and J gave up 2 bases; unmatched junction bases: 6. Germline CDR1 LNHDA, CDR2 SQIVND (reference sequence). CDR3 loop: CASSKDRVVNYGYTF. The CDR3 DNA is TGTGCCAGTAGTAAGGACAGGGTCGTGAACTATGGCTACACCTTC.

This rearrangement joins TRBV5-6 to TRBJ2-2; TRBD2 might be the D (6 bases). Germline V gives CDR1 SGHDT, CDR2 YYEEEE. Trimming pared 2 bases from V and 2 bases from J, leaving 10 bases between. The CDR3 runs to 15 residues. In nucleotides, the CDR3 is TGTGCCAGCAGCTTCGGGGGATATAACACCGGGGAGCTGTTTTTT. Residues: CASSFGGYNTGELFF.

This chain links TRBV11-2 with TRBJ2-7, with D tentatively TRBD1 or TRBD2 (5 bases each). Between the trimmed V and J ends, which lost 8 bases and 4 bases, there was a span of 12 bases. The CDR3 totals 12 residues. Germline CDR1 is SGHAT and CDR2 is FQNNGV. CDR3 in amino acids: CASREGLYEQYF. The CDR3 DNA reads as TGTGCCAGCCGAGAGGGGCTGTACGAGCAGTACTTC.

The CDR3, as DNA: TGTGCCAGCAGCTTAGGATGGGGGACAGCCTATGGCTACACCTTC. It translates to CASSLGWGTAYGYTF. The rearrangement uses TRBV7-8 and TRBJ1-2; TRBD1 matches 7 bases. The V segment lost 1 base and the J segment 4 bases; nucleotides outside the gene matches: 6. This CDR3 contains 15 residues. Germline CDR1 is SGHVS and CDR2 is FQNEAQ.

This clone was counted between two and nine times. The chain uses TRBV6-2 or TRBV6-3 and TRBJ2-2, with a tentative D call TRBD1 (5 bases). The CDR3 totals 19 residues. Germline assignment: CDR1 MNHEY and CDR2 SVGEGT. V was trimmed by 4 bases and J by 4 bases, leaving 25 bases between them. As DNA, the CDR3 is TGTGCCAGCAGTTCCCTCCTTACCCAGGGCCTACGATCCACCGGGGAGCTGTTTTTT. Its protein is CASSSLLTQGLRSTGELFF.

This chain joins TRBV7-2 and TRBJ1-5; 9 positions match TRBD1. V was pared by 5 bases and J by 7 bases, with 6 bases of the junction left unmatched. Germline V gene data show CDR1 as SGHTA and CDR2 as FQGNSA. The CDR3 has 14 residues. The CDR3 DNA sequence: TGTGCCAGCAGCCTCGGACAGGGGTACCAGCCCCAGCATTTT. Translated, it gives CASSLGQGYQPQHF.

CDR3 residues: CASSLLPMDEQFF. The CDR3 DNA reads TGTGCCAGCAGCTTACTCCCGATGGATGAGCAGTTCTTC. The chain employs TRBV7-3 and TRBJ2-1; D is unresolved. This CDR3 has 13 amino acids. V was shortened by 2 bases and J by 8 bases, with 10 bases between the two germline ends. The germline V gene has CDR1 SGHTA and CDR2 FQGTGA.

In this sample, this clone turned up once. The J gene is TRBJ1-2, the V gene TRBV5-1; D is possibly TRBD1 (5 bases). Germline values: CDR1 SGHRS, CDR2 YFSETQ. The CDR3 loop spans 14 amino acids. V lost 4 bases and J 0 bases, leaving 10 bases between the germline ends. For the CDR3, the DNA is TGCGCCAGCAGCGGGGACGGGACTAACTATGGCTACACCTTC. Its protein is CASSGDGTNYGYTF.

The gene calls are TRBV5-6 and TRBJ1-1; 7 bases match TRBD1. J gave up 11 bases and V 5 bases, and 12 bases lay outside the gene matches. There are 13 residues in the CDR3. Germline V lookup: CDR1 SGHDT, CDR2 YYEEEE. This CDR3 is CASSGAGGIGAFF. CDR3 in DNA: TGTGCCAGCAGTGGCGCAGGGGGAATAGGGGCTTTCTTT.

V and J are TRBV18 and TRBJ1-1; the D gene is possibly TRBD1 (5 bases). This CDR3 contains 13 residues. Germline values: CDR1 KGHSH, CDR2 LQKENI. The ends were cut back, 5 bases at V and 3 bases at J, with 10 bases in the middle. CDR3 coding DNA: TGTGCCAGCTCAACTACGGGGGACACTGAAGCTTTCTTT. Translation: CASSTTGDTEAFF.

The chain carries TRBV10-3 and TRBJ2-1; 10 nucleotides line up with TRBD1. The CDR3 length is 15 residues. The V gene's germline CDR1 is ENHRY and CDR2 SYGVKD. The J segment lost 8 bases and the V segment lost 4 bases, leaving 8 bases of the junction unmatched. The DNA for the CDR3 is TGTGCCATCAGTGGGTTGGGGACAGGGGTCGATGAGCAGTTCTTC. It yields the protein CAISGLGTGVDEQFF.

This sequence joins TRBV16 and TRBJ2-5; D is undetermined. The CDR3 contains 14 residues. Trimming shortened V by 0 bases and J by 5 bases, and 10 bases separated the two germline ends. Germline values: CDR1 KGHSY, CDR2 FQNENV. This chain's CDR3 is CASSQSRSDETQYF. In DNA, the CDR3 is TGTGCCAGCAGCCAATCCCGGTCGGACGAGACCCAGTACTTC.

The CDR3 here is CASRRVPNYGYTF. CDR3 DNA sequence: TGTGCCAGCAGGAGGGTTCCTAACTATGGCTACACCTTC. This chain links TRBV7-9 with TRBJ1-2; no definite D call. The CDR3 extends over 13 amino acids. Germline V gene data show CDR1 as SEHNR and CDR2 as FQNEAQ (reference sequence). V was trimmed by 6 bases and J by 0 bases, leaving 8 bases between them.

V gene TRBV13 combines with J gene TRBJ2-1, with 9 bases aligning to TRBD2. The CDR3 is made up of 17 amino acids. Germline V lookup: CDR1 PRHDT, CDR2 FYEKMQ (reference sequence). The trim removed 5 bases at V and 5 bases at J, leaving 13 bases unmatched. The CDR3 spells CASSPRVLAGGNNEQFF. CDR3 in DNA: TGTGCCAGCAGCCCCCGGGTACTGGCGGGGGGGAACAATGAGCAGTTCTTC.

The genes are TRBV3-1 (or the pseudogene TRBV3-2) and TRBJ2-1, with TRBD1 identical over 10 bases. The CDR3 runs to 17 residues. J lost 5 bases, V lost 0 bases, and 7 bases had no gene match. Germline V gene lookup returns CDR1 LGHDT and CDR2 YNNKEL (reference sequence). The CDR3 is CASSQESTGGINNEQFF. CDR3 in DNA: TGTGCCAGCAGCCAAGAGTCGACAGGGGGCATCAACAATGAGCAGTTCTTC.

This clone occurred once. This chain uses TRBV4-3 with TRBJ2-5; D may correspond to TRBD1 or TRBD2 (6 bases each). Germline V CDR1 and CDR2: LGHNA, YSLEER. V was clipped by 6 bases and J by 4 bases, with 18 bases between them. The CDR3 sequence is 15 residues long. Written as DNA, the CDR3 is TGCGCCAGCAGTCGAACTAGAGGGGGAGGAGAGACCCAGTACTTC. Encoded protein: CASSRTRGGGETQYF.

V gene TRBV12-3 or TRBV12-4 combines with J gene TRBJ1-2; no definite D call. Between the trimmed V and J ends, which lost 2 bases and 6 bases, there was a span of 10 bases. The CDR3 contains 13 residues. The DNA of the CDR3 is TGTGCCAGCAGTTTAACCCAGGTTGATGGCTACACCTTC. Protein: CASSLTQVDGYTF.

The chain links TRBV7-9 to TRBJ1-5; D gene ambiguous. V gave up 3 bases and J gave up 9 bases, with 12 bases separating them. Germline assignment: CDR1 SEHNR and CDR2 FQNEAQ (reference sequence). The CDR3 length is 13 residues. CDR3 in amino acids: CASSLSTSTPQHF. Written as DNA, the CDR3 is TGTGCCAGCAGCTTGAGTACGTCAACGCCCCAGCATTTT.

Here the CDR3 reads CATRMQGAGANVLTF. The DNA for the CDR3 is TGTGCCACCAGGATGCAGGGGGCTGGGGCCAACGTCCTGACTTTC. The J gene is TRBJ2-6, the V gene TRBV15; 7 nucleotides line up with TRBD1. Per germline, CDR1 LNHNV and CDR2 YYDKDF (reference sequence). V dropped 6 bases and J dropped 2; count of bases not matched to a gene: 4. The CDR3 totals 15 residues.